These T cell receptor beta chains were read from a single sample in a study of T cells after posttransplantation cyclophosphamide. Here immunoSEQ multiplex PCR was the method, and the copy in TCRdb shows in-frame clones only, minus some. Sampling found 41,000 or so clones, none seen once. The specimen was PBMCs. The receptor source for this set is a man in his thirties or forties in good health and a related stem cell transplant donor. Each CDR3 is given with its conserved first and last residue. The D gene is left open where the match is weak. A row's size may be missing; if present it is once, few, many or a size class.

clone size,J gene,D gene,V gene,CDR3 protein,CDR3 DNA
many,TRBJ2-7,TRBD2,TRBV9,CASSVASGGPYEQYF,TGTGCCAGCAGCGTAGCGAGCGGGGGCCCCTACGAGCAGTACTTC
many,TRBJ2-1,.,TRBV19,CASSSLRGSYNEQFF,TGTGCCAGTAGTTCTCTACGGGGGAGTTACAATGAGCAGTTCTTC
many,TRBJ2-7,.,TRBV5-4,CASSLASAVHEQYF,TGTGCCAGCAGCTTGGCATCAGCGGTACACGAGCAGTACTTC
many,TRBJ2-7,.,TRBV4-1,CASSPRDSLDYEQYF,TGCGCCAGCAGCCCTCGGGACTCCTTGGACTACGAGCAGTACTTC
.,TRBJ2-3,.,TRBV24-1,CATGPTGGTDTQYF,TGTGCCACCGGACCAACGGGGGGCACAGATACGCAGTATTTT
.,TRBJ2-4,.,TRBV9,CASSVDWSKNIQYF,TGTGCCAGCAGCGTAGACTGGTCCAAAAACATTCAGTACTTC
many,TRBJ1-2,.,TRBV5-6,CASSSVLAYGYTF,TGTGCCAGCAGCTCAGTCTTGGCCTATGGCTACACCTTC
many,TRBJ1-6,.,TRBV28,CASRLGGGQGSPLHF,TGTGCCAGCAGATTGGGGGGGGGCCAGGGTTCACCCCTCCACTTT
many,TRBJ1-1,.,TRBV5-6,CASSLAVRMNTEAFF,TGTGCCAGCAGCTTGGCAGTCAGGATGAACACTGAAGCTTTCTTT
many,TRBJ2-7,TRBD1,TRBV28,CASSQGAGIPEQYF,TGTGCCAGCAGTCAGGGGGCTGGAATCCCCGAGCAGTACTTC
.,TRBJ1-1,.,TRBV5-1,CASSSRAGLNTEAFF,TGCGCCAGCAGCTCGAGGGCAGGGTTGAACACTGAAGCTTTCTTT
many,TRBJ2-5,.,TRBV7-2,CASSPGVYQETQYF,TGTGCCAGCAGCCCCGGGGTGTACCAAGAGACCCAGTACTTC
many,TRBJ1-4,TRBD1,TRBV5-1,CASSKGGQISNEKLFF,TGCGCCAGCAGCAAGGGGGGACAGATATCTAATGAAAAACTGTTTTTT
few,TRBJ2-3,.,TRBV5-1,CASSLATQGGGTDTQYF,TGCGCCAGCAGCTTGGCAACCCAGGGGGGAGGCACAGATACGCAGTATTTT
many,TRBJ2-2,.,TRBV5-1,CASSFGLWSVSNTGELFF,TGCGCCAGCAGCTTTGGGCTCTGGTCGGTTTCGAACACCGGGGAGCTGTTTTTT
many,TRBJ1-1,.,TRBV5-1,CASSQQGGTEAFF,TGCGCCAGCAGCCAACAGGGAGGGACTGAAGCTTTCTTT
few,TRBJ2-2,TRBD2,TRBV11-2,CASSFLAGVAGELFF,TGTGCCAGCAGCTTCCTAGCGGGGGTCGCCGGGGAGCTGTTTTTT
.,TRBJ2-1,TRBD2,TRBV4-2,CASSRPTSGGASYNEQFF,TGTGCCAGCAGCCGACCTACTAGCGGGGGGGCCTCCTACAATGAGCAGTTCTTC
many,TRBJ2-7,.,TRBV6-1,CASSETSGSYEQYF,TGTGCCAGCAGTGAAACGTCAGGGTCCTACGAGCAGTACTTC
many,TRBJ2-7,.,TRBV5-1,CASSIGQSSYEQYF,TGCGCCAGCAGCATAGGACAGAGCTCCTACGAGCAGTACTTC
.,TRBJ2-5,TRBD2,TRBV24-1,CATSEPGLAGEETQYF,TGTGCCACCAGTGAGCCTGGACTAGCGGGGGAAGAGACCCAGTACTTC
.,TRBJ2-2,.,TRBV5-1,CASSGTGTFNTGELFF,TGCGCCAGCAGCGGAACCGGGACTTTCAACACCGGGGAGCTGTTTTTT
.,TRBJ2-7,TRBD1,TRBV24-1,CATGVPQGAGEGDESYEQYF,TGTGCCACCGGTGTTCCACAGGGGGCAGGGGAAGGGGACGAGTCCTACGAGCAGTACTTC
many,TRBJ2-2,TRBD2,TRBV27,CASSSSLAGGWDTGELFF,TGTGCCAGCAGTTCCTCATTAGCGGGGGGCTGGGACACCGGGGAGCTGTTTTTT
many,TRBJ2-7,.,TRBV6-6,CASSYSGGAGDEQYF,TGTGCCAGCAGTTACTCTGGGGGCGCGGGTGATGAGCAGTACTTC
few,TRBJ2-2,TRBD1,TRBV12-3/TRBV12-4,CASSPDRGQGTGELFF,TGTGCCAGCAGCCCCGACAGGGGGCAAGGAACCGGGGAGCTGTTTTTT
many,TRBJ1-2,TRBD1,TRBV19,CASGSGTVPWYGYTF,TGTGCCAGCGGGTCGGGGACAGTACCGTGGTATGGCTACACCTTC
many,TRBJ1-5,.,TRBV18,CASSLGDSNQPQHF,TGTGCCAGCTCACTAGGGGATAGCAATCAGCCCCAGCATTTT
many,TRBJ1-1,.,TRBV15,CATSRISVSTEAFF,TGTGCCACCAGCAGGATATCGGTGTCCACTGAAGCTTTCTTT
many,TRBJ1-6,TRBD1,TRBV10-3,CAITSQGDNSPLHF,TGTGCCATCACCAGCCAGGGGGATAATTCACCCCTCCACTTT
many,TRBJ2-1,TRBD1,TRBV27,CASSLSGQGWEQFF,TGTGCCAGCAGTTTATCGGGACAGGGATGGGAGCAGTTCTTC
many,TRBJ1-5,TRBD1,TRBV7-2,CASSTGGSSNQPQHF,TGTGCCAGCAGCACAGGGGGGAGCAGCAATCAGCCCCAGCATTTT
medium-sized,TRBJ2-2,TRBD2,TRBV6-4,CASSPLAGDGTGELFF,TGTGCCAGCAGCCCTCTAGCGGGGGACGGAACCGGGGAGCTGTTTTTT
many,TRBJ1-3,TRBD1,TRBV12-3/TRBV12-4,CASRTQGARGNTIYF,TGTGCCAGCAGGACACAGGGGGCGCGGGGAAACACCATATATTTT
many,TRBJ1-1,TRBD1,TRBV5-1,CASSLSRQGGTEAFF,TGCGCCAGCAGCTTGTCTCGGCAGGGGGGCACTGAAGCTTTCTTT
many,TRBJ2-3,.,TRBV12-3/TRBV12-4,CALVGADTQYF,TGTGCCCTGGTAGGGGCAGATACGCAGTATTTT
.,TRBJ1-1,.,TRBV7-8,CASSLDSIPNTEAFF,TGTGCCAGCAGCTTAGACAGCATCCCGAACACTGAAGCTTTCTTT
many,TRBJ2-4,TRBD1,TRBV6-1,CASSTGTKNIQYF,TGTGCCAGCTCGACAGGGACCAAAAACATTCAGTACTTC
many,TRBJ1-1,TRBD1,TRBV18,CASSPSGTGEAEAFF,TGTGCCAGCTCACCGTCCGGGACAGGGGAGGCTGAAGCTTTCTTT
many,TRBJ2-1,TRBD2,TRBV6-1,CASSSSGGKYNEQFF,TGTGCCAGCAGTTCTAGCGGGGGGAAATACAATGAGCAGTTCTTC
many,TRBJ1-4,TRBD1,TRBV7-9,CASSGRQGSNEKLFF,TGTGCCAGCAGCGGAAGACAGGGGTCGAATGAAAAACTGTTTTTT
many,TRBJ2-7,.,TRBV6-6,CASTPRVAYEQYF,TGTGCCAGCACCCCGAGGGTAGCCTACGAGCAGTACTTC
many,TRBJ1-4,TRBD1,TRBV4-1,CASSQEWTGGEKLFF,TGCGCCAGCAGCCAAGAGTGGACAGGGGGGGAAAAACTGTTTTTT
.,TRBJ2-7,TRBD1,TRBV7-8,CASSLNRGYEQYF,TGTGCCAGCAGCCTTAACAGGGGATACGAGCAGTACTTC
many,TRBJ2-1,TRBD2,TRBV16,CASSPGIAGPYNEQFF,TGTGCCAGCAGCCCCGGAATAGCGGGCCCCTACAATGAGCAGTTCTTC
many,TRBJ1-6,TRBD1,TRBV14,CASSQPGQPSYNSPLHF,TGTGCCAGCAGCCAACCGGGACAGCCCTCCTATAATTCACCCCTCCACTTT
many,TRBJ2-7,TRBD1,TRBV5-1,CASSRTGGSNEQYF,TGCGCCAGCAGCAGGACAGGGGGCTCGAACGAGCAGTACTTC
many,TRBJ2-7,.,TRBV7-9,CAVGQGTREQYF,TGTGCAGTTGGCCAGGGTACCCGAGAGCAGTACTTC
many,TRBJ2-7,.,TRBV7-9,CASSLIPGTYEQYF,TGTGCCAGCAGCTTGATCCCAGGGACCTACGAGCAGTACTTC
many,TRBJ1-4,TRBD1,TRBV2,CASSRDSNEKLFF,TGTGCCAGCAGTCGGGACAGTAATGAAAAACTGTTTTTT
many,TRBJ1-2,TRBD1,TRBV9,CASSIRQGYYTF,TGTGCCAGCAGCATCCGACAGGGCTACTACACCTTC
many,TRBJ2-5,TRBD2,TRBV5-1,CASSKTREAGDQYF,TGCGCCAGCAGCAAGACTAGGGAGGCGGGGGACCAGTACTTC
many,TRBJ1-3,.,TRBV7-9,CASSLGTGSGNTIYF,TGTGCCAGCAGCTTAGGTACAGGCTCTGGAAACACCATATATTTT
many,TRBJ2-1,.,TRBV13,CASSFWQRIDNEQFF,TGTGCCAGCAGCTTCTGGCAGCGCATAGACAATGAGCAGTTCTTC